This T cell receptor (beta chain) was found in a study of regulatory T cells in long-lasting Graves disease. Overall study context: Graves' patients, newly diagnosed, had taken antithyroid drugs under 3 months.

Time point indicated: newly diagnosed GD, antithyroid drugs for less than 3 months. Generation of the TCR library employed RNA extracted from PBMCs. In building TCR beta libraries, iRepertoire HTBI primers were used together with Arm-PCR of CDR3 regions. TCRdb ran MiXCR on the multiplex PCR reads and lists one entry per CDR3 protein. The sample holds about 350,000 distinct CDR3 sequences, around 16% seen once. The data were also submitted as part of a second study, on T cells in Graves' hyperthyroidism and ophthalmopathy. That work states: The TCR CDR3 was amplified in a first-round RT-PCR using the HTBI primer set.

The source is a woman under 30 with Graves disease. This specimen was peripheral blood mononuclear cells (PBMCs), taken at new diagnosis, from a patient treated with antithyroid drugs.

The CDR3 DNA reads as TGTGCCAGCAGCTTAGGAACAGGTGCGGGGGGCTACGAGCAGTACTTC. Translated: CASSLGTGAGGYEQYF. The chain uses TRBV11-3 and TRBJ2-7; TRBD2 agrees at 8 bases. Germline V lookup: CDR1 SGHNT, CDR2 YENEEA. The CDR3 consists of 16 residues. J was trimmed by 3 bases and V by 1 base; bases with no gene match: 8.